In this sample, the clone carrying this TCR beta chain turned up many times. No antigen is known for it. Sorting defined naive CD8 T cells as CD8+CD4-CCR7+CD45RA+. CDR1 and CDR2 from the germline V gene are DFQATT and SNEGSKA (reference sequence). There are 14 residues in the CDR3. The ends lost 3 bases at V and 2 bases at J; junction bases unmatched: 6. The use of previously described methods and listed TCR primers produced the bulk TCR libraries. TCRdb re-called the PCR reads through MiXCR, storing one row per CDR3 protein. The sample gives more than 450,000 distinct CDR3 sequences, over 20% of which show up once; about 0.8% is in the top ten. This specimen comes from a study of molecular identifiers for immune sequencing clone quantification. Study observations and caveats: Barcode-sharing identical TCR molecules could underestimate highly expanded clone sizes. Under 1% of molecules in naive cells, but over 99% of effector molecules, belonged to clones above 20 RNA copies.

Sequencing was performed on naive CD8+ T cells from blood, with Jurkat cell RNA spiked in. Subset: FACS-sorted CD8+CD4-CCR7+CD45RA+ naive T cells. The chain has TRBV20-1 and TRBJ1-2, with 7 positions matching TRBD1. The sequence derives from a human donor in good health. Some libraries in this study had Jurkat cell RNA spiked in. DNA of the CDR3: TGCAGTGCTAGTACCCGGGACAGCAACTATGGCTACACCTTC. It codes for CSASTRDSNYGYTF.